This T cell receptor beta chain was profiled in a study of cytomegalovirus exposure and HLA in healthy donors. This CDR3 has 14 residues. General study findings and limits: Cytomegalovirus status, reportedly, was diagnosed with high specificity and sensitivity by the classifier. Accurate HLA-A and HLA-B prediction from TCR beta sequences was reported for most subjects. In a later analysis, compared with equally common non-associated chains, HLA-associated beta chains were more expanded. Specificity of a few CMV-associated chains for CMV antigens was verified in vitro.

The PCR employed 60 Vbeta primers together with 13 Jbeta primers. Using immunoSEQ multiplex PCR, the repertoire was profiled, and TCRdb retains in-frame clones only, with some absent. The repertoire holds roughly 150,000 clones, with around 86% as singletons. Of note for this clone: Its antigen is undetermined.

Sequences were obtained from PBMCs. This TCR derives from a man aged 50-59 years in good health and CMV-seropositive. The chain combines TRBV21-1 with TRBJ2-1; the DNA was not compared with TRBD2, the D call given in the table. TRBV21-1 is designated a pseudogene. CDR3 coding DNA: TGTGCCAGCCCAAGTCCTAGCGCGTTCCGTGAGCAGTTCTTC. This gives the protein CASPSPSAFREQFF.